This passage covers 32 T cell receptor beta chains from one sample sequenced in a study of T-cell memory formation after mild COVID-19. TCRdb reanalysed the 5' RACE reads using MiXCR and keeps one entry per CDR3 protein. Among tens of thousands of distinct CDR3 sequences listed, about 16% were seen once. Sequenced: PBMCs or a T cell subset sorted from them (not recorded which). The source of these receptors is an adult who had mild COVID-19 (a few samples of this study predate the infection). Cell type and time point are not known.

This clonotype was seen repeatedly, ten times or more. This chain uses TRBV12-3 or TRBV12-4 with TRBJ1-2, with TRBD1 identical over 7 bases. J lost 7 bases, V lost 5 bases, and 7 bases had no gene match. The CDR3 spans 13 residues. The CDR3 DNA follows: TGTGCCAGCAGTCCAGGGGCAGGGGGTGGCTACACCTTC. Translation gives CASSPGAGGGYTF.

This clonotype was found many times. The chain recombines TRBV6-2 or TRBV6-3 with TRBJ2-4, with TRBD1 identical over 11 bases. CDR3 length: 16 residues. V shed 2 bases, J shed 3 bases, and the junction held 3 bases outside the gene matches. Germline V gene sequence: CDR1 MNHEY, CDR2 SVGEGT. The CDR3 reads CASSYRDRGVKNIQYF. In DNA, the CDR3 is TGTGCCAGCAGTTACCGGGACAGGGGGGTCAAAAACATTCAGTACTTC.

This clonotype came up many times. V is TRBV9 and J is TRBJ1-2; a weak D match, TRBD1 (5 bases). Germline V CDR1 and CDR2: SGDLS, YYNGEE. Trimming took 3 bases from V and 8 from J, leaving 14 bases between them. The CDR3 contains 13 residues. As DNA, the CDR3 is TGTGCCAGCAGCGCCATACAGGATCGCGGCTACACCTTC. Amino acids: CASSAIQDRGYTF.

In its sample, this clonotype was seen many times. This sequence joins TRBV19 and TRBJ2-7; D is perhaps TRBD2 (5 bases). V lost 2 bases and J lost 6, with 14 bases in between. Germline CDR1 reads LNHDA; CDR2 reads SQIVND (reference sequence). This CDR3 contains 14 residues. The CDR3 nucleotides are TGTGCCAGTAGTATAACTCGGGGAAATACCGAGCAGTACTTC. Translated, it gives CASSITRGNTEQYF.

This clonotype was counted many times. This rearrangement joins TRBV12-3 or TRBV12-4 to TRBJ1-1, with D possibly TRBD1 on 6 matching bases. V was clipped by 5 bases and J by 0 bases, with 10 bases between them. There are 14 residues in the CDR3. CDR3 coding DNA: TGTGCCAGCAGTAGAAAGGGGGTGAACACTGAAGCTTTCTTT. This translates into CASSRKGVNTEAFF.

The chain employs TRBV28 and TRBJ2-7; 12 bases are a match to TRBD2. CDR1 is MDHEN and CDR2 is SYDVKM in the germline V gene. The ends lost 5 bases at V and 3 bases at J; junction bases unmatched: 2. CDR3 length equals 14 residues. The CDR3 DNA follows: TGTGCCAGCAGTCTAGCGGGGGGGCTCTACGAGCAGTACTTC. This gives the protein CASSLAGGLYEQYF.

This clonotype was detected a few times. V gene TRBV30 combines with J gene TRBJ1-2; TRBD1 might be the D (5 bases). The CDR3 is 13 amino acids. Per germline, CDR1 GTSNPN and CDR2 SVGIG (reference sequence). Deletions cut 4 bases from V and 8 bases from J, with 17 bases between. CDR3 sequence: CAWTITGAGGYTF. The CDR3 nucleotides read TGTGCCTGGACCATCACAGGAGCTGGAGGCTACACCTTC.

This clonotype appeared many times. The CDR3 reads CASSLSSADTEAFF. In DNA form, the CDR3 reads TGTGCCAGCAGCTTATCTTCCGCGGACACTGAAGCTTTCTTT. The V and J genes are TRBV7-9 and TRBJ1-1; D not resolved. The V and J ends lost 2 bases and 3 bases respectively, with 10 bases between them. Germline-derived CDR1 and CDR2 are SEHNR and FQNEAQ (reference sequence). This CDR3 has 14 amino acids.

CDR3 DNA sequence: TGTGCCAGCAGTCCTGACAGGGTTAGGGAAAAACTGTTTTTT. Translation: CASSPDRVREKLFF. The chain combines TRBV12-3 or TRBV12-4 with TRBJ1-4; TRBD1 aligns across 7 bases. With 5 bases clipped from V and 8 bases from J, the junction kept 8 bases outside the gene matches. The CDR3 is 14 residues long.

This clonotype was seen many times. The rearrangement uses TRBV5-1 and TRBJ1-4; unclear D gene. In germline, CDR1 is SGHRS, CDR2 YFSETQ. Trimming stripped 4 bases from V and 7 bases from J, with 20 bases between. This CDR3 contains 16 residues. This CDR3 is CASSPLGAQLREKLFF. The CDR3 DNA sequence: TGCGCCAGCAGCCCACTGGGCGCACAATTGCGTGAAAAACTGTTTTTT.

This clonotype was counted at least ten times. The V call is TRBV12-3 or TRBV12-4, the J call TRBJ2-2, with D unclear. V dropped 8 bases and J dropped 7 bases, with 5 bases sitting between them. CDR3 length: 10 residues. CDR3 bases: TGTGCCAGCGATGGCGGGGAGCTGTTTTTT. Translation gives CASDGGELFF.

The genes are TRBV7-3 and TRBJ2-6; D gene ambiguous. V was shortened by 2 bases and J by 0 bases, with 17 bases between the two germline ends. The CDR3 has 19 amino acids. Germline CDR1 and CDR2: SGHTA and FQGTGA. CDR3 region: CASSLLGRPHDSGANVLTF. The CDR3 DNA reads TGTGCCAGCAGCTTACTGGGTCGGCCTCATGACTCTGGGGCCAACGTCCTGACTTTC.

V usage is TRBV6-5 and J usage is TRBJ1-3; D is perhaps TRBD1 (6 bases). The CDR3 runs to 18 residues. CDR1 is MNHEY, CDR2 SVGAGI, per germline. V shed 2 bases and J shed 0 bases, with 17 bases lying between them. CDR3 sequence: CASSYTFGGQSSGNTIYF. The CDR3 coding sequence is TGTGCCAGCAGTTACACGTTTGGGGGGCAAAGCTCTGGAAACACCATATATTTT.

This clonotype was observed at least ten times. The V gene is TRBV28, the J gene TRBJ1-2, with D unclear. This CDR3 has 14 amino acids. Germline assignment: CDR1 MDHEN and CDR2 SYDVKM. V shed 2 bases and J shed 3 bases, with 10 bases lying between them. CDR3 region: CASSLGGLDYGYTF. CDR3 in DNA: TGTGCCAGCAGTTTAGGTGGATTGGACTATGGCTACACCTTC.

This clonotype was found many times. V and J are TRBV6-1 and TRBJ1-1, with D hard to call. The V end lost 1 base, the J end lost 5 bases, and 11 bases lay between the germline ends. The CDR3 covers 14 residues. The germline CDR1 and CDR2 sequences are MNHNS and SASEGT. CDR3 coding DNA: TGTGCCAGCAGTGAAGGAGGCAGGCTTACTGAAGCTTTCTTT. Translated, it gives CASSEGGRLTEAFF.

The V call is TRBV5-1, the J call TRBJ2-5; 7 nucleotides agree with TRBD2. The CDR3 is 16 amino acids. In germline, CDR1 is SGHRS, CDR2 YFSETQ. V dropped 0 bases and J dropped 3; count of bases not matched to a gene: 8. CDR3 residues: CASSLGLGGSEETQYF. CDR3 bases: TGCGCCAGCAGCTTGGGGCTAGGCGGGAGTGAAGAGACCCAGTACTTC. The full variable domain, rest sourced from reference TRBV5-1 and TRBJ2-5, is KAGVTQTPRYLIKTRGQQVTLSCSPISGHRSVSWYQQTPGQGLQFLFEYFSETQRNKGNFPGRFSGRQFSNSRSEMNVSTLELGDSALYLCASSLGLGGSEETQYFGPGTRLLVL.

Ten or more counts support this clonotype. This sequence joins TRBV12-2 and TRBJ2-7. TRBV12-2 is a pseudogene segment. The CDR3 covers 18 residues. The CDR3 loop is CASRFQFHQEFIGRGQYF. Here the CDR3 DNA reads TGTGCAAGTCGCTTTCAATTTCATCAGGAATTTATCGGTCGGGGTCAGTACTTC.

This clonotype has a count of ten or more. The CDR3 spells CASSESAGHHNSPLHF. DNA for the CDR3: TGCGCCAGCAGTGAGTCGGCGGGACACCACAATTCACCCCTCCACTTT. The chain carries TRBV10-2 and TRBJ1-6; D might be TRBD1 (6 bases). The CDR3 consists of 16 residues. Germline V CDR1 and CDR2: WSHSY, SAAADI. V was pared by 0 bases and J by 7 bases, with 13 bases between.

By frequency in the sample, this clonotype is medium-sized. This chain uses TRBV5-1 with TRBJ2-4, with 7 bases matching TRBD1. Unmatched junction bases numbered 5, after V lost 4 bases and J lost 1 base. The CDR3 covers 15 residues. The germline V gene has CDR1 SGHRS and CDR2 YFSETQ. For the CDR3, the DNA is TGCGCCAGCAGCCACACAGGGGACGCCAAAAACATTCAGTACTTC. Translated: CASSHTGDAKNIQYF. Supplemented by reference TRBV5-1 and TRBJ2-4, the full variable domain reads KAGVTQTPRYLIKTRGQQVTLSCSPISGHRSVSWYQQTPGQGLQFLFEYFSETQRNKGNFPGRFSGRQFSNSRSEMNVSTLELGDSALYLCASSHTGDAKNIQYFGAGTRLSVL.

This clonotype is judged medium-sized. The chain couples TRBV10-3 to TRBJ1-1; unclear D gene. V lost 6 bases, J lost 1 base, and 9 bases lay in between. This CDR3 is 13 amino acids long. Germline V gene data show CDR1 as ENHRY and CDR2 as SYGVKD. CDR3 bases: TGTGCCATCAGGCCCGACGGGAACACTGAAGCTTTCTTT. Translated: CAIRPDGNTEAFF.

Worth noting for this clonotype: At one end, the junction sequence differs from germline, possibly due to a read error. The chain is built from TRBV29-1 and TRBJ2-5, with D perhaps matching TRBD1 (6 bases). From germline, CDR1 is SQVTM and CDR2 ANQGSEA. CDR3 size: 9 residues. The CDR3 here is CSVVGAPFF. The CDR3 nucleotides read TGCAGCGTTGTGGGGGCCCCCTTCTTC.

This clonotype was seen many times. CDR3 bases: TGTGCCAGCAGCACGTCGGTGAACACTGAAGCTTTCTTT. As protein: CASSTSVNTEAFF. The rearrangement uses TRBV12-3 or TRBV12-4 and TRBJ1-1; no clear D gene. Trimming pared 6 bases from V and 0 bases from J, leaving 8 bases between. CDR3 length: 13 residues.

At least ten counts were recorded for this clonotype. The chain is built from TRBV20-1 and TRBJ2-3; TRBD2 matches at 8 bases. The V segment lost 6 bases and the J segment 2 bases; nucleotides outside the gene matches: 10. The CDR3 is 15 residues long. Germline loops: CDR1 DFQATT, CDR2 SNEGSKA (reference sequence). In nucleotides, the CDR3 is TGCAGTGCCGCGTTAACTAGCGGCTTCACAGATACGCAGTATTTT. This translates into CSAALTSGFTDTQYF.

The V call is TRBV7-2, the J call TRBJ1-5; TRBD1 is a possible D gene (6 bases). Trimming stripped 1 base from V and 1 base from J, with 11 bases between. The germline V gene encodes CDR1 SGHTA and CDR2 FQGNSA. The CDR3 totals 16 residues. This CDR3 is CASSLGGQLSNQPQHF. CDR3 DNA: TGTGCCAGCAGCTTAGGGGGACAACTAAGCAATCAGCCCCAGCATTTT. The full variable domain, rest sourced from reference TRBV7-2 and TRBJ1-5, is GAGVSQSPSNKVTEKGKDVELRCDPISGHTALYWYRQSLGQGLEFLIYFQGNSAPDKSGLPSDRFSAERTGGSVSTLTIQRTQQEDSAVYLCASSLGGQLSNQPQHFGDGTRLSIL.

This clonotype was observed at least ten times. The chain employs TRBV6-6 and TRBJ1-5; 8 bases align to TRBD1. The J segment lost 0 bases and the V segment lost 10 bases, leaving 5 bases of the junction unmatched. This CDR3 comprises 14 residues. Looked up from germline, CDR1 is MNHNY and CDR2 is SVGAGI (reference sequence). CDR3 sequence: CATRTGHSNQPQHF. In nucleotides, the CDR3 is TGTGCCACCCGGACAGGGCATAGCAATCAGCCCCAGCATTTT.

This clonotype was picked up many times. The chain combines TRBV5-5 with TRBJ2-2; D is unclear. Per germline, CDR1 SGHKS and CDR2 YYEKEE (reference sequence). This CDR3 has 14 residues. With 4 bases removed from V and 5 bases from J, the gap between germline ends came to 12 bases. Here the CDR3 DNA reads TGTGCCAGCAGCGTAAGCTTAACAACCGGGGAGCTGTTTTTT. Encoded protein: CASSVSLTTGELFF.

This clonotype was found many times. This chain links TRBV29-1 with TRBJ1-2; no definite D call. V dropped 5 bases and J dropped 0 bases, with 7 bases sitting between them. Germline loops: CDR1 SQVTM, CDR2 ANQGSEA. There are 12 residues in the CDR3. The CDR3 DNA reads TGCAGCGTTAACAGCCCTAACTATGGCTACACCTTC. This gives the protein CSVNSPNYGYTF.

This CDR3 reads CSARDGASGWETGELFF. In nucleotides, the CDR3 is TGCAGTGCTAGAGATGGGGCTAGCGGGTGGGAAACCGGGGAGCTGTTTTTT. J is TRBJ2-2 and V is TRBV20-1; 8 bases line up with TRBD2. Germline V gene sequence: CDR1 DFQATT, CDR2 SNEGSKA (reference sequence). Trimming cost V 0 bases and J 5 bases; bases outside gene matches: 11. The CDR3 is 17 amino acids.

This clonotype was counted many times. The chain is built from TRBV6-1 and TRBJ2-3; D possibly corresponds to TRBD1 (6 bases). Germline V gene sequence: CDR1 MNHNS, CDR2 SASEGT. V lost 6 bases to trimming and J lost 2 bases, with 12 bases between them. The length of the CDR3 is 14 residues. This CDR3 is CASRFQGNTDTQYF. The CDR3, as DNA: TGTGCCAGCAGGTTCCAGGGGAACACAGATACGCAGTATTTT.

Written as DNA, the CDR3 is TGTGCCAGCAGTCGTACAGGGTACACTGAAGCTTTCTTT. This sequence encodes CASSRTGYTEAFF. This chain links TRBV12-3 or TRBV12-4 with TRBJ1-1; weak D call: TRBD1 (6 bases). The CDR3 extends over 13 amino acids. V dropped 5 bases and J dropped 3 bases, with 10 bases sitting between them.

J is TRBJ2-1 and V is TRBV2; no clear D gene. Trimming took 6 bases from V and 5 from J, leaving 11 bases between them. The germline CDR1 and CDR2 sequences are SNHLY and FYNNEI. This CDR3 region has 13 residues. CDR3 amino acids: CASRPIRDNEQFF. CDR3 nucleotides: TGTGCCAGCAGACCCATTAGGGACAATGAGCAGTTCTTC.

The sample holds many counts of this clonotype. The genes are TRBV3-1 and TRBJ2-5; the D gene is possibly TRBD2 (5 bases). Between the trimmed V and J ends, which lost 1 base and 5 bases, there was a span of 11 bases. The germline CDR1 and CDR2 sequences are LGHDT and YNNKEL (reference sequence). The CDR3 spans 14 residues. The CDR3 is CASSQGPSIETQYF. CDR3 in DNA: TGTGCCAGCAGCCAAGGTCCTAGCATTGAGACCCAGTACTTC.